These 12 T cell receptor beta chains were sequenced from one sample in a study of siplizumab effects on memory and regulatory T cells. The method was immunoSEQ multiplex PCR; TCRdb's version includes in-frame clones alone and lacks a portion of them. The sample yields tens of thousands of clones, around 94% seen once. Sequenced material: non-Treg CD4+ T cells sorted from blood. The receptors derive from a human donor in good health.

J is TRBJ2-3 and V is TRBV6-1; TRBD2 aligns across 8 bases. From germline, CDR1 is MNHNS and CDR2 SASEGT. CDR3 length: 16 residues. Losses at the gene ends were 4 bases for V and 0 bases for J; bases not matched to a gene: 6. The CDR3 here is CASSALSGASTDTQYF. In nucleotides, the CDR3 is TGTGCCAGCAGTGCCCTTAGCGGGGCTAGCACAGATACGCAGTATTTT.

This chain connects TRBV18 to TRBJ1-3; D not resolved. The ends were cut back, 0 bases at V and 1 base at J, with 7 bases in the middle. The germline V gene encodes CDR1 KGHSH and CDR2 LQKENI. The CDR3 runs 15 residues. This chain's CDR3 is CASSPPSTSGNTIYF. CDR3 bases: TGTGCCAGCTCACCACCGTCCACATCTGGAAACACCATATATTTT.

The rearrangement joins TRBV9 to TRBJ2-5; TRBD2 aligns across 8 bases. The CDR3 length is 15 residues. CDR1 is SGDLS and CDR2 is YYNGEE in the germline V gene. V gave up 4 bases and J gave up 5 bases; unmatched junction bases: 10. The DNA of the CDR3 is TGTGCCAGCAGCCCTAATGTGCTAGCGGGTGAGACCCAGTACTTC. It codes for CASSPNVLAGETQYF.

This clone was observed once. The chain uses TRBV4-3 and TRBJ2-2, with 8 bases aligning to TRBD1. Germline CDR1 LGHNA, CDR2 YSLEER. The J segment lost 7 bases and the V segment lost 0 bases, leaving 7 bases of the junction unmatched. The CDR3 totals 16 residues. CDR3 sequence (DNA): TGCGCCAGCAGCCAAGATAGCCCGACAGGGGACGGGGAGCTGTTTTTT. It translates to CASSQDSPTGDGELFF.

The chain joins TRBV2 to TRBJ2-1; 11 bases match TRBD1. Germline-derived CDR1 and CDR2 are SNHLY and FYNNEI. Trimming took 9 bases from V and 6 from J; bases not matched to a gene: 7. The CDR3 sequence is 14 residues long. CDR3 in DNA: TGTGCCAGTAACCGGGACAGGGGGGGCAATGAGCAGTTCTTC. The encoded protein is CASNRDRGGNEQFF.

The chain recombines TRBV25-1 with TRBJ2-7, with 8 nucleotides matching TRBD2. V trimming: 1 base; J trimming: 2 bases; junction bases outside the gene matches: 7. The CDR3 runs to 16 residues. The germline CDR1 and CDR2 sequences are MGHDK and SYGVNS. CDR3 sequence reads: CASSESRTGGTYEQYF. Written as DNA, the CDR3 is TGTGCCAGCAGTGAATCTCGGACGGGAGGGACCTACGAGCAGTACTTC.

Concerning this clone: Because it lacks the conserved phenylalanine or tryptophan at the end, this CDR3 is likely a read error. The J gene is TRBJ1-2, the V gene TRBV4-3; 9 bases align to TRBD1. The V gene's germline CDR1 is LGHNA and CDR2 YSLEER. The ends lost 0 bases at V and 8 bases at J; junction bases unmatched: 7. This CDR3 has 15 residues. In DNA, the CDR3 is TGCGCCAGCAGCCAAGATCTAGGGACAGGGCTGGGCTACACCCTC. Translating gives CASSQDLGTGLGYTL.

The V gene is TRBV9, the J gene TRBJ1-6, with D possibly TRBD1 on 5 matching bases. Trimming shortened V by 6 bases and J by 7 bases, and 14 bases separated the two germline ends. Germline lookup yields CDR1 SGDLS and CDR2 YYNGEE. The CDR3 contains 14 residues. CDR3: CASNAGRENSPLHF. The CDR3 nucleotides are TGTGCCAGCAACGCGGGGCGGGAGAATTCACCCCTCCACTTT.

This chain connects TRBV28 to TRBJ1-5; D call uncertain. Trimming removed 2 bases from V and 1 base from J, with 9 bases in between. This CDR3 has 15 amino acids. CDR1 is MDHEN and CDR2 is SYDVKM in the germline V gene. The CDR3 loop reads CASSLHGVSNQPQHF. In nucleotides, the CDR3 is TGTGCCAGCAGTTTACACGGCGTAAGCAATCAGCCCCAGCATTTT.

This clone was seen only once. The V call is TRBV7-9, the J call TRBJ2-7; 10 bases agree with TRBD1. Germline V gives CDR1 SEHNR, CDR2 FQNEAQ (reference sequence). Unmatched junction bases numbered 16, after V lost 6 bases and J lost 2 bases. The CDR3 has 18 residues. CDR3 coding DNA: TGTGCCAGCAGGCGACATGAGAAGGGACAGGGGATACCCTACGAGCAGTACTTC. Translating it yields CASRRHEKGQGIPYEQYF.

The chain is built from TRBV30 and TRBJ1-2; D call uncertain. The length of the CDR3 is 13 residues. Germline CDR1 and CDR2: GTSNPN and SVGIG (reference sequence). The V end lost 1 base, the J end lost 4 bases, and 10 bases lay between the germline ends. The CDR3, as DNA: TGTGCCTGGAGTGCATGGCACGGCTATGGCTACACCTTC. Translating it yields CAWSAWHGYGYTF.

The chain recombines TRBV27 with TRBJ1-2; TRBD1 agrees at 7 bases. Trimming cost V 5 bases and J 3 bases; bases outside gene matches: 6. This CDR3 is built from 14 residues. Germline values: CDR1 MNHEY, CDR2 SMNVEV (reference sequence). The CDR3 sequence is CASSPPGGYYGYTF. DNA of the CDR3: TGTGCCAGCAGTCCCCCAGGGGGATACTATGGCTACACCTTC.